Below, 4 T cell receptor beta chains from the same sample are listed, as sequenced in a study of T cell repertoires in cytomegalovirus infection. TCRdb re-analysed the reads in MiXCR, keeping a single row per CDR3 protein. The sample includes more than 140,000 distinct CDR3 sequences, about 6.5% of them seen just once. Sequenced input: PBMCs. The receptors come from a human donor in good health (CMV status not recorded). Some clones in this sample may be carry-over from other donors' samples.

In the case of this clonotype: A read error may be the cause here, since a much bigger clone is one base away. The chain uses TRBV28 and TRBJ2-3, with 7 bases identical to TRBD2. Trimming removed 6 bases from V and 2 bases from J; junction bases left unmatched: 8. The length of the CDR3 is 15 residues. In germline, CDR1 is MDHEN, CDR2 SYDVKM. Here the CDR3 reads CASRLSGGTTDTQYF. CDR3 DNA: TGTGCCAGCAGGTTGTCGGGGGGAACCACAGATACGCAGTATTTT.

This clonotype was seen many times. This chain links TRBV28 with TRBJ2-3; D is unresolved. V was cut by 5 bases and J by 6 bases, with 15 bases left in between. The length of the CDR3 is 14 residues. Per the germline V gene, CDR1 is MDHEN and CDR2 is SYDVKM. The CDR3 DNA sequence: TGTGCCAGCAGTATCGGCCCCGTCCAGGATACGCAGTATTTT. Translating gives CASSIGPVQDTQYF.

The chain employs TRBV20-1 and TRBJ2-7, with D hard to call. Germline V gives CDR1 DFQATT, CDR2 SNEGSKA (reference sequence). V was cut by 5 bases and J by 5 bases, with 10 bases left in between. This CDR3 spans 11 amino acids. CDR3 loop: CSAPTHHEQYF. Written as DNA, the CDR3 is TGCAGTGCTCCGACCCACCACGAGCAGTACTTC.

This clonotype was seen repeatedly, ten times or more. V and J are TRBV7-6 and TRBJ2-5; no definite D call. Germline values: CDR1 SGHVS, CDR2 FNYEAQ. Between the trimmed V and J ends, which lost 3 bases and 3 bases, there was a span of 2 bases. CDR3 length: 11 residues. CDR3 amino acids: CASSLKETQYF. CDR3 coding DNA: TGTGCCAGCAGCTTGAAAGAGACCCAGTACTTC.